The 10 T cell receptor beta chains listed next were all sequenced from one sample in a study of T cells after yellow fever vaccination. One entry per CDR3 protein, called by TCRdb with MiXCR from the 5' RACE reads. The sample shows a few hundred thousand distinct CDR3 sequences, roughly 6.2% of them seen only once. The material sequenced was PBMCs, taken 5 days after the yellow fever booster vaccination. Receptor source: a man aged 25 to 40 who received the YFV17D yellow fever vaccine.

The sample holds many counts of this clonotype. The chain recombines TRBV18 with TRBJ2-7, with TRBD1 matching 8 bases. CDR3 size: 14 residues. With V trimmed by 8 bases and J by 0 bases, 6 bases remained unmatched. Germline values: CDR1 KGHSH, CDR2 LQKENI. The CDR3 DNA reads as TGTGCCAGCGCGTCCGGGACAGGCTCCTACGAGCAGTACTTC. This gives the protein CASASGTGSYEQYF.

This clonotype was detected only a few times. The J gene is TRBJ1-1, the V gene TRBV7-9, with D perhaps matching TRBD1 (5 bases). Germline lookup yields CDR1 SEHNR and CDR2 FQNEAQ (reference sequence). V dropped 5 bases and J dropped 3 bases, with 19 bases sitting between them. This CDR3 spans 16 amino acids. The CDR3 bases are TGTGCCAGCAGCCCCCGATCAGGGAATCAGGACACTGAAGCTTTCTTT. Protein: CASSPRSGNQDTEAFF.

A few counts support this clonotype. CDR3 loop: CSARRTETGTEAFF. DNA for the CDR3: TGCAGTGCTAGACGGACAGAGACTGGCACTGAAGCTTTCTTT. The chain is built from TRBV20-1 and TRBJ1-1; D is possibly TRBD1 (6 bases). CDR3 length: 14 amino acids. Germline CDR1 is DFQATT and CDR2 is SNEGSKA (reference sequence). V lost 2 bases and J 4 bases, leaving 14 bases between the germline ends.

This clonotype showed up many times. The CDR3 DNA is TGTGCCAGCAGTTACCCCTCCTACGAGCAGTACTTC. It yields the protein CASSYPSYEQYF. This sequence joins TRBV6-2 or TRBV6-3 and TRBJ2-7; D gene unclear. The V and J ends lost 2 bases and 0 bases respectively, with 2 bases between them. The CDR3 extends over 12 amino acids. Germline V gives CDR1 MNHEY, CDR2 SVGEGT.

Many counts were recorded for this clonotype. The chain carries TRBV4-3 and TRBJ2-1; tentatively, D is TRBD2 (5 bases). The CDR3 is 16 amino acids. Germline V gives CDR1 LGHNA, CDR2 YSLEER. The ends were cut back, 0 bases at V and 2 bases at J, with 11 bases in the middle. The CDR3 nucleotides are TGCGCCAGCAGCCAAGAAGCGAGCGGAACCTACAATGAGCAGTTCTTC. Its protein is CASSQEASGTYNEQFF.

V usage is TRBV15 and J usage is TRBJ2-1; the match to TRBD2 covers 8 bases. The CDR3 length is 14 residues. CDR1 LNHNV and CDR2 YYDKDF come from the germline V gene (reference sequence). V was pared by 8 bases and J by 10 bases, with 13 bases of the junction left unmatched. CDR3 DNA sequence: TGTGCCACCGGCCGGAGGAGCGGGAGTGAGGAGCAGTTCTTC. Translating gives CATGRRSGSEEQFF.

This clonotype was picked up many times. The V call is TRBV29-1, the J call TRBJ2-7; TRBD2 matches 11 bases. CDR1 SQVTM and CDR2 ANQGSEA come from the germline V gene. The V gene end was trimmed by 4 bases and the J gene end by 7 bases; junction bases not matched to a gene: 6. The CDR3 contains 13 residues. CDR3 nucleotides: TGCAGCGTTGTAGCGGGAGGGCCCCAGGAGCAGTACTTC. It specifies CSVVAGGPQEQYF.

This clonotype was seen only a few times. The chain carries TRBV5-1 and TRBJ2-5, with a possible D match to TRBD1 (5 bases). The CDR3 is 14 residues long. V was pared by 1 base and J by 3 bases, with 10 bases between. The germline V gene has CDR1 SGHRS and CDR2 YFSETQ. The CDR3 nucleotides read TGCGCCAGCAGCTTGAGTAAGGGGAAAGAGACCCAGTACTTC. It codes for CASSLSKGKETQYF.

In this sample, this clonotype turned up many times. V and J are TRBV29-1 and TRBJ2-4, with D possibly matching TRBD2 (5 bases). The germline V gene encodes CDR1 SQVTM and CDR2 ANQGSEA. V gave up 6 bases and J gave up 0 bases, with 12 bases separating them. The CDR3 contains 14 residues. DNA of the CDR3: TGCAGCGTGACCCCCGGACTAGCCAAAAACATTCAGTACTTC. The encoded protein is CSVTPGLAKNIQYF.

This sequence joins TRBV5-1 and TRBJ2-1; 9 bases fit TRBD2. The CDR3 extends over 14 amino acids. Losses at the gene ends were 5 bases for V and 6 bases for J; bases not matched to a gene: 6. The germline V gene encodes CDR1 SGHRS and CDR2 YFSETQ. CDR3 sequence: CASSSGSQRNEQFF. In nucleotides, the CDR3 is TGCGCCAGCAGTAGCGGGAGCCAGCGCAATGAGCAGTTCTTC.